The sample holds many counts of the clone carrying this TCR beta chain. Time point defined: after trial treatment. Documented treatment: LDRT plus nivolumab, ipilimumab, low-dose cyclophosphamide and aspirin (RACIN trial). The treatment that donors received included nivolumab, ipilimumab, aspirin, low-dose cyclophosphamide and low-dose radiotherapy. This CDR3 has 13 amino acids. Germline CDR1 reads DFQATT; CDR2 reads SNEGSKA (reference sequence). The V end was cut by 0 bases, the J end by 7 bases, with 12 bases between. These data belong to a study of low-dose radiotherapy and immunotherapy resistance in tumors. As for the study in general: A total of 13 Gy over 26 weeks was given to Cohort 2 as 1 Gy per fraction every two weeks. Every six weeks patients received intravenous ipilimumab 1 mg/kg, and every two weeks they received intravenous nivolumab 240 mg. Aspirin was administered orally at 300 mg daily for four cycles, commencing on cycle 1 day 1.

Gene-specific TRAV and TRBV primers were used for first-strand cDNA, covering alpha and beta chains. Amplification, which lasted roughly 20 PCR cycles, used a constant-region primer and V-primer adapter to amplify TCRs. TCRdb recomputed calls from the reads with MiXCR, one row per CDR3 protein. This sample carries some 94,000 distinct CDR3 sequences, roughly 19% of them seen once, and the ten largest clones take 13%. The gene calls are TRBV20-1 and TRBJ2-5; D may match TRBD1 or TRBD2 (5 bases each). The sample in question was PBMCs, obtained after low-dose radiotherapy plus immunotherapy. This TCR derives from a female donor with ovarian cancer. The CDR3 region is CSARDEGLGTQYF. The CDR3 DNA reads as TGCAGTGCTAGAGATGAGGGGCTCGGGACCCAGTACTTC.